This is a list of T cell receptor beta chains from one sample in a study of blood T cell repertoires in COVID-19. The repertoire was sequenced with immunoSEQ multiplex PCR; TCRdb's copy has only in-frame clones and lacks some. The sample consists of a few hundred thousand clones, around 85% of them appearing once. The sequenced sample was PBMCs or T cells enriched from blood (not recorded which). The receptors shown here come from a young man who had recovered from COVID-19. Each CDR3 is given with its conserved first and last residue. The D gene is left open where the match is weak. Rows give clone size only sometimes, using once, few, many, or a class for an expanded clone.

J gene | CDR3 length | D gene | V gene | clone size | CDR3 protein | CDR3 DNA
TRBJ2-1 | 15 | NA | TRBV6-6 | NA | CASSFTDSDYNEQFF | TGTGCCAGCAGTTTCACGGACTCGGATTACAATGAGCAGTTCTTC
TRBJ1-2 | 12 | NA | TRBV6-5 | NA | CASSSSLYGYTF | TGTGCCAGCAGTTCGAGCCTCTATGGCTACACCTTC
TRBJ1-6 | 13 | NA | TRBV10-3 | NA | CAILEARGSPLHF | TGTGCCATCCTCGAGGCCAGGGGTTCACCCCTCCACTTT
TRBJ1-1 | 14 | NA | TRBV5-8 | NA | CASSKDKWNTEAFF | TGTGCCAGCAGCAAGGACAAATGGAACACTGAAGCTTTCTTT
TRBJ1-1 | 15 | NA | TRBV4-2 | NA | CASSRADSLNTEAFF | TGTGCCAGCAGCCGGGCGGACAGTTTGAACACTGAAGCTTTCTTT
TRBJ2-5 | 14 | NA | TRBV5-1 | NA | CASSSPGLKETQYF | TGCGCCAGCAGCTCCCCGGGACTTAAAGAGACCCAGTACTTC
TRBJ1-2 | 15 | NA | TRBV4-1 | once | CASSHPQGNAPGYTF | TGCGCCAGCAGCCACCCCCAGGGTAATGCTCCTGGCTACACCTTC
TRBJ1-1 | 13 | NA | TRBV19 | NA | CASSIAGITEAFF | TGTGCCAGTAGTATAGCAGGAATAACTGAAGCTTTCTTT
TRBJ2-2 | 15 | TRBD2 | TRBV12-5 | once | CASGWGGFDTGELFF | TGTGCTAGTGGTTGGGGGGGGTTCGACACCGGGGAGCTGTTTTTT
TRBJ1-2 | 16 | TRBD1 | TRBV5-1 | NA | CASSISGTENSYGYTF | TGCGCCAGCAGTATTTCCGGGACAGAAAACTCCTATGGCTACACCTTC
TRBJ1-1 | 14 | TRBD1 | TRBV5-1 | NA | CASSDQGARTEAFF | TGCGCCAGCAGCGATCAGGGGGCGCGGACTGAAGCTTTCTTT
TRBJ2-2 | 16 | NA | TRBV7-9 | NA | CASSLDRAGSSGELFF | TGTGCCAGCAGCCTCGACAGGGCGGGGAGCTCCGGGGAGCTGTTTTTT
TRBJ1-5 | 15 | NA | TRBV30 | NA | CAWSGGQGGHQPQHF | TGTGCCTGGAGTGGGGGGCAGGGTGGCCATCAGCCCCAGCATTTT
TRBJ2-7 | 13 | NA | TRBV6-5 | NA | CASSPVLTREQYF | TGTGCCAGCAGCCCAGTTTTGACGCGGGAGCAGTACTTC
TRBJ2-5 | 19 | TRBD2 | TRBV5-4 | NA | CASSFRPKTSGGDQETQYF | TGTGCCAGCAGCTTCCGGCCTAAAACTAGCGGGGGGGACCAAGAGACCCAGTACTTC
TRBJ2-3 | 16 | NA | TRBV7-8 | NA | CASSLLGGIPTDTQYF | TGTGCCAGCAGCTTACTTGGGGGGATCCCCACAGATACGCAGTATTTT
TRBJ2-7 | 15 | NA | TRBV9 | NA | CASSPEGGGGYEQYF | TGTGCCAGCAGCCCCGAGGGGGGGGGTGGCTACGAGCAGTACTTC
TRBJ2-2 | 15 | NA | TRBV5-1 | NA | CASSWGETNTGELFF | TGCGCCAGCAGCTGGGGGGAAACGAACACCGGGGAGCTGTTTTTT
TRBJ1-1 | 13 | NA | TRBV9 | NA | CASSAHGGTEAFF | TGTGCCAGCAGCGCTCACGGGGGGACTGAAGCTTTCTTT
TRBJ2-2 | 13 | NA | TRBV14 | NA | CASSPSLPGELFF | TGTGCCAGCAGCCCGTCCCTCCCCGGGGAGCTGTTTTTT
TRBJ1-2 | 12 | NA | TRBV19 | NA | CASSMAGNGYTF | TGTGCCAGTAGTATGGCAGGGAATGGCTACACCTTC
TRBJ1-6 | 14 | TRBD1 | TRBV6-1 | NA | CASRPGTVDSPLHF | TGTGCCAGCAGACCAGGGACAGTTGATTCACCCCTCCACTTT
TRBJ1-4 | 14 | NA | TRBV11-2 | NA | CASSLTGDGEKLFF | TGTGCCAGCAGCTTAACGGGGGATGGAGAAAAACTGTTTTTT
TRBJ2-5 | 13 | TRBD1 | TRBV30 | few | CAWDRGLGETQYF | TGTGCTTGGGACAGGGGGCTGGGAGAGACCCAGTACTTC
TRBJ2-1 | 15 | TRBD1 | TRBV2 | NA | CASSRPGQGSGEQFF | TGTGCCAGCAGTAGACCGGGACAGGGATCAGGTGAGCAGTTCTTC
TRBJ2-7 | 15 | TRBD1 | TRBV27 | NA | CASSLEGLGQGVQYF | TGTGCCAGCAGTTTAGAGGGCTTGGGACAGGGGGTGCAGTACTTC
TRBJ2-2 | 14 | NA | TRBV6-4 | NA | CASTASPGTGELFF | TGTGCCAGCACCGCTAGCCCGGGCACCGGGGAGCTGTTTTTT
TRBJ2-7 | 16 | NA | TRBV27 | NA | CASSSLSGRVMYEQYF | TGTGCCAGCAGTTCCCTTTCGGGCAGGGTAATGTACGAGCAGTACTTC
TRBJ2-5 | 15 | TRBD2 | TRBV7-9 | NA | CASSLARGGSETQYF | TGTGCCAGCAGCTTAGCGCGCGGGGGGTCGGAGACCCAGTACTTC
TRBJ1-3 | 15 | NA | TRBV20-1 | NA | CSASRPGAFGNTIYF | TGCAGTGCTAGTCGTCCAGGGGCATTTGGAAACACCATATATTTT
TRBJ1-5 | 15 | TRBD1 | TRBV19 | NA | CASRDRGNSNQPQHF | TGTGCCAGTAGGGACAGGGGAAATAGCAATCAGCCCCAGCATTTT
TRBJ1-6 | 15 | NA | TRBV19 | NA | CASSILFDRLSPLHF | TGTGCCAGTAGTATTTTATTCGACCGACTTTCACCCCTCCACTTT
TRBJ2-7 | 16 | TRBD1 | TRBV11-2 | few | CASSLTGTAPSYEQYF | TGTGCCAGCAGCTTGACCGGGACAGCACCCTCCTACGAGCAGTACTTC
TRBJ2-7 | 15 | NA | TRBV30 | NA | CAWRQGQQRGYEQYF | TGTGCCTGGAGGCAAGGACAGCAAAGAGGCTACGAGCAGTACTTC
TRBJ1-2 | 13 | NA | TRBV2 | NA | CASIVGQGGGYTF | TGTGCCAGCATTGTCGGGCAGGGAGGTGGCTACACCTTC
TRBJ1-1 | 14 | TRBD1 | TRBV6-5 | NA | CASSQDRGDTEAFF | TGTGCCAGCAGTCAGGACAGGGGGGACACTGAAGCTTTCTTT
TRBJ2-7 | 15 | NA | TRBV6-5 | NA | CASSREGTGTYEQYF | TGTGCCAGCAGCCGGGAGGGGACAGGGACCTACGAGCAGTACTTC
TRBJ2-1 | 14 | TRBD1 | TRBV9 | NA | CASSGPGQYNEQFF | TGTGCCAGCAGCGGCCCGGGACAGTACAATGAGCAGTTCTTC
TRBJ1-3 | 15 | NA | TRBV15 | NA | CATSGAERGGNTIYF | TGTGCCACCAGTGGGGCGGAAAGGGGTGGAAACACCATATATTTT
TRBJ1-2 | 15 | TRBD1 | TRBV27 | NA | CASSLWGQGGYGYTF | TGTGCCAGCAGTTTATGGGGACAGGGTGGTTATGGCTACACCTTC
TRBJ1-2 | 13 | TRBD1 | TRBV30 | NA | CALDRDISSSYTF | TGTGCCTTGGACAGGGACATAAGCTCAAGCTACACCTTC
TRBJ2-5 | 14 | NA | TRBV24-1 | few | CATSGAVGEGTQYF | TGTGCCACCAGTGGCGCAGTGGGAGAAGGGACCCAGTACTTC
TRBJ1-3 | 18 | NA | TRBV3-1/TRBV3-2 | NA | CASSLGPGTFYSGNTIYF | TGTGCCAGCAGCCTAGGTCCCGGGACATTCTACTCTGGAAACACCATATATTTT
TRBJ1-5 | 15 | TRBD1 | TRBV9 | NA | CASSKGDRGNQPQHF | TGTGCCAGCAGTAAAGGGGACAGAGGGAATCAGCCCCAGCATTTT
TRBJ2-7 | 12 | NA | TRBV13 | once | CASSWARGEQYF | TGTGCCAGCAGTTGGGCTAGGGGGGAGCAGTACTTC
TRBJ2-1 | 17 | NA | TRBV10-1 | NA | CASSDPTDRSSYNEQFF | TGCGCCAGCAGTGACCCTACCGACAGGAGCTCCTACAATGAGCAGTTCTTC
TRBJ1-1 | 15 | NA | TRBV27 | NA | CASSLSRGMGTEAFF | TGTGCCAGCAGTTTATCCAGGGGTATGGGTACTGAAGCTTTCTTT
TRBJ2-1 | 11 | NA | TRBV7-2 | NA | CASSRMREQFF | TGTGCCAGCAGCCGAATGAGGGAGCAGTTCTTC
TRBJ2-1 | 15 | TRBD1 | TRBV27 | NA | CASGELTGTGNEQFF | TGTGCCAGCGGCGAATTGACAGGGACAGGCAATGAGCAGTTCTTC
TRBJ2-3 | 15 | TRBD2 | TRBV6-2/TRBV6-3 | NA | CASSDGTRRTDTQYF | TGTGCCAGCAGTGACGGGACTAGACGCACAGATACGCAGTATTTT
TRBJ1-2 | 13 | NA | TRBV29-1 | NA | CSVETPTVNGYTF | TGCAGCGTTGAGACCCCGACAGTAAATGGCTACACCTTC
TRBJ1-2 | 13 | NA | TRBV11-1 | NA | CASSSTELYGYTF | TGTGCCAGCAGCTCGACAGAGCTCTATGGCTACACCTTC
TRBJ1-1 | 14 | TRBD1 | TRBV10-2 | NA | CASTWTGGSTEAFF | TGCGCCAGCACTTGGACAGGGGGTTCCACTGAAGCTTTCTTT
TRBJ1-5 | 17 | NA | TRBV19 | few | CASSFRQGLGSNQPQHF | TGTGCCAGTAGTTTCCGGCAGGGCTTAGGGAGCAATCAGCCCCAGCATTTT
TRBJ1-4 | 13 | NA | TRBV10-1 | NA | CASSARTDEKLFF | TGCGCCAGCAGTGCAAGGACAGACGAAAAACTGTTTTTT
TRBJ1-2 | 13 | NA | TRBV6-6 | NA | CASSYSGGYGYTF | TGTGCCAGCAGTTATTCTGGCGGCTATGGCTACACCTTC
TRBJ2-1 | 14 | NA | TRBV18 | once | CASSPDLGIPGQFF | TGTGCCAGCTCACCCGACCTCGGGATCCCTGGCCAGTTCTTC
TRBJ1-5 | 15 | NA | TRBV30 | NA | CAWSVGRVSNQPQHF | TGTGCCTGGAGTGTAGGCCGGGTATCAAATCAGCCCCAGCATTTT